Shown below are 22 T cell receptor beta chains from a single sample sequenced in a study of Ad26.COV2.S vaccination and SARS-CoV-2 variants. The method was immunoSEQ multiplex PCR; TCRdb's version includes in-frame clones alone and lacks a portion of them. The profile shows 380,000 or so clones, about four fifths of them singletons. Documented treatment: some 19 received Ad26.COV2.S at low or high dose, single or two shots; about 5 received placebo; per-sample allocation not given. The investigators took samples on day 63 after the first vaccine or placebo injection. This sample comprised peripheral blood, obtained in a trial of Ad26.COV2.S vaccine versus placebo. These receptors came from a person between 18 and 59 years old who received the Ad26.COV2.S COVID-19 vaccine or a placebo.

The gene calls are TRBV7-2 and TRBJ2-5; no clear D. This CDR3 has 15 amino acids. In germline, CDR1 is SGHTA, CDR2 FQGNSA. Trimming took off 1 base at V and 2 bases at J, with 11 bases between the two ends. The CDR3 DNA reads TGTGCCAGCAGCTTAGACCGTAGGTCTCAAGAGACCCAGTACTTC. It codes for CASSLDRRSQETQYF. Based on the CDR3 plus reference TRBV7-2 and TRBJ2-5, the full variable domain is GAGVSQSPSNKVTEKGKDVELRCDPISGHTALYWYRQSLGQGLEFLIYFQGNSAPDKSGLPSDRFSAERTGGSVSTLTIQRTQQEDSAVYLCASSLDRRSQETQYFGPGTRLLVL.

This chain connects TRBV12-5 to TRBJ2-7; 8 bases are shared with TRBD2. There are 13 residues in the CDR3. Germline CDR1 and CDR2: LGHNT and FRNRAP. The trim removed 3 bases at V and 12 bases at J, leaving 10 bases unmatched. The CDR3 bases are TGTGCTAGTGGTTTCGAAGCGGGAGTGAGTCTGTACTTC. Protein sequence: CASGFEAGVSLYF. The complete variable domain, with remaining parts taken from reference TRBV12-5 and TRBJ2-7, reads DARVTQTPRHKVTEMGQEVTMRCQPILGHNTVFWYRQTMMQGLELLAYFRNRAPLDDSGMPKDRFSAEMPDATLATLKIQPSEPRDSAVYFCASGFEAGVSLYFGPGTRLTVT.

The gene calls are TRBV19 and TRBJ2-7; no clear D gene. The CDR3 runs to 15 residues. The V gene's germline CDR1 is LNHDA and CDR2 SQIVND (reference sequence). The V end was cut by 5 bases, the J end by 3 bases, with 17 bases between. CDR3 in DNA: TGTGCCAGTAGTCTAAGGTCTCGGTACGGCTACGAGCAGTACTTC. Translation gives CASSLRSRYGYEQYF.

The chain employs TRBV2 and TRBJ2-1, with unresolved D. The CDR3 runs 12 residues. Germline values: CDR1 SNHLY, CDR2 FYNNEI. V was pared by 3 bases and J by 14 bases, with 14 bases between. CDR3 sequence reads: CASSDRGPKKFF. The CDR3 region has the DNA TGTGCCAGCAGTGACAGAGGACCAAAGAAGTTCTTC.

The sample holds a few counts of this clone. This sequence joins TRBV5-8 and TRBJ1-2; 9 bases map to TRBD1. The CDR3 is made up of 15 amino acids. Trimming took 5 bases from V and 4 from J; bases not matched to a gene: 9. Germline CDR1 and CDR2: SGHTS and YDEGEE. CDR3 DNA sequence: TGTGCCAGCAGTTCGGGGACAGGGACATTCTATGGCTACACCTTC. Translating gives CASSSGTGTFYGYTF. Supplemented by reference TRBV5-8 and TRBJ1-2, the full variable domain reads EAGVTQSPTHLIKTRGQQATLRCSPISGHTSVYWYQQALGLGLQFLLWYDEGEERNRGNFPPRFSGRQFPNYSSELNVNALELEDSALYLCASSSGTGTFYGYTFGSGTRLTVV.

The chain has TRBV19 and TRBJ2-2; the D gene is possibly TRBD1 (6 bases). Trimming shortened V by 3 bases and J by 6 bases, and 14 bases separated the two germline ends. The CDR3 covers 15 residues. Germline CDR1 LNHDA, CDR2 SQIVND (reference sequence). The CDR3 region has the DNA TGTGCCAGTAGTATCAGGGCCAGGGGCCCCGGGGAGCTGTTTTTT. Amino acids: CASSIRARGPGELFF.

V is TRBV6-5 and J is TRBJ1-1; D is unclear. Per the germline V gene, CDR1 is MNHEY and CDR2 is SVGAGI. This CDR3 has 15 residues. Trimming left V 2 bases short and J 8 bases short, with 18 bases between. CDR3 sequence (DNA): TGTGCCAGCAGTTACGAACCTCGGATCGCTGGGGAAGCTTTCTTT. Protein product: CASSYEPRIAGEAFF.

This chain's CDR3 is CASSLDYGTQYF. In nucleotides, the CDR3 is TGTGCCAGCAGCTTGGATTATGGTACGCAGTATTTT. The chain couples TRBV5-4 to TRBJ2-3; D uncertain. This CDR3 comprises 12 residues. The V end was cut by 0 bases, the J end by 8 bases, with 7 bases between. Looked up from germline, CDR1 is SGHNT and CDR2 is YYREEE (reference sequence).

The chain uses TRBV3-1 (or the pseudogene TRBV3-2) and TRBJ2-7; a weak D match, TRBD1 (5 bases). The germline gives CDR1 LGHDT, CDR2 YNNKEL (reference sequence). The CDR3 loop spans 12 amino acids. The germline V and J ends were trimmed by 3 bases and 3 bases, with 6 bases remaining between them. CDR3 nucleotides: TGTGCCAGCAGCCACAGGGACTACGAGCAGTACTTC. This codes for CASSHRDYEQYF.

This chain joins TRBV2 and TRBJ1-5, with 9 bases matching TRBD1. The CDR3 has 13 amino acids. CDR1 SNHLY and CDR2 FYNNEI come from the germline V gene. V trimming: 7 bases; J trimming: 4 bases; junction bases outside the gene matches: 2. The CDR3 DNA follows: TGTGCCAGCAACGACAGGGGGAATCAGCCCCAGCATTTT. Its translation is CASNDRGNQPQHF.

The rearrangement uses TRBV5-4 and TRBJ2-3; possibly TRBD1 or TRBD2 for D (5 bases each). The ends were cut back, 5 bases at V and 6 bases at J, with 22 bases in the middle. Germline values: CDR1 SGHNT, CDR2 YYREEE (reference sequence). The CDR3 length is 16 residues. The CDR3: CASSTSGTPSTDTQYF. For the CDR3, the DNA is TGTGCCAGCAGTACTTCCGGGACCCCCTCCACGGATACGCAGTATTTT.

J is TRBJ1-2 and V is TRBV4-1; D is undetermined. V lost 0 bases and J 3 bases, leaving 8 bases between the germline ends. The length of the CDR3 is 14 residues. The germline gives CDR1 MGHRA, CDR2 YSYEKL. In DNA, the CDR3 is TGCGCCAGCAGCCAAGATTTGGGCGACTATGGCTACACCTTC. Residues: CASSQDLGDYGYTF.

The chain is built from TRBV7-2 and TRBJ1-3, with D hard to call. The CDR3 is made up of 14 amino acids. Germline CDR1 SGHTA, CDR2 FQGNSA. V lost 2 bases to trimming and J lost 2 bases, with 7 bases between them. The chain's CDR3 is CASSLKGTGNTIYF. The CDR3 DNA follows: TGTGCCAGCAGCTTAAAGGGTACTGGAAACACCATATATTTT.

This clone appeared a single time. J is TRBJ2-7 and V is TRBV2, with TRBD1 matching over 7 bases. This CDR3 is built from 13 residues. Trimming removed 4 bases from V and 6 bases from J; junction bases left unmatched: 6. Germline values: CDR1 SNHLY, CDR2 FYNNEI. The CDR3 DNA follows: TGTGCCAGCAGTGCGGGAACAGGGGTCGAGCAGTACTTC. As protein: CASSAGTGVEQYF.

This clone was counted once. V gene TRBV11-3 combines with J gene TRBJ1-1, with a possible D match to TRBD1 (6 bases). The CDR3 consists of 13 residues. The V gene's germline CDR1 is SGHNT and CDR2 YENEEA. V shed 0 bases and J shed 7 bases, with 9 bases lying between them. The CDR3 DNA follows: TGTGCCAGCAGCTTAGACGAGGGGGGTGAAGCTTTCTTT. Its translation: CASSLDEGGEAFF.

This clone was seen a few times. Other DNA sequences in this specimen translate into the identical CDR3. CDR3 in amino acids: CASSQALGQGYYGYTF. The CDR3 DNA reads as TGTGCCAGCAGCCAAGCTTTAGGACAGGGTTACTATGGCTACACCTTC. The V and J genes are TRBV4-2 and TRBJ1-2; 8 bases line up with TRBD1. J gave up 3 bases and V 1 base, and 7 bases lay outside the gene matches. The CDR3 loop spans 16 amino acids. From germline, CDR1 is LGHNA and CDR2 YNFKEQ.

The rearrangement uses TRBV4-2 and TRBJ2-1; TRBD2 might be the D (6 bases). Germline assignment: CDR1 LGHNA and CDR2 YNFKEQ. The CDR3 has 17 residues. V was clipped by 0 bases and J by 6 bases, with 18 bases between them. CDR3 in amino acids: CASSQEGSYGGSNEQFF. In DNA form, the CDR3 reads TGTGCCAGCAGCCAAGAAGGGTCTTATGGGGGGTCCAATGAGCAGTTCTTC.

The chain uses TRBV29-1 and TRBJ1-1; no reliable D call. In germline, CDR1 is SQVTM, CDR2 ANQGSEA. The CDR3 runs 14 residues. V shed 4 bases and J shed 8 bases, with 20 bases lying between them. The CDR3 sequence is CSVVGVRVFCEAFF. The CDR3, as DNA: TGCAGCGTTGTGGGAGTGAGGGTTTTTTGCGAAGCTTTCTTT.

The CDR3 protein is CSVYQGRGGETQYF. The CDR3 DNA sequence: TGCAGCGTTTATCAGGGGCGAGGAGGGGAGACCCAGTACTTC. The V and J genes are TRBV29-1 and TRBJ2-5; D might be TRBD1 or TRBD2, each matching 6 bases. The CDR3 contains 14 residues. V was shortened by 5 bases and J by 5 bases, with 18 bases between the two germline ends. Per germline, CDR1 SQVTM and CDR2 ANQGSEA.

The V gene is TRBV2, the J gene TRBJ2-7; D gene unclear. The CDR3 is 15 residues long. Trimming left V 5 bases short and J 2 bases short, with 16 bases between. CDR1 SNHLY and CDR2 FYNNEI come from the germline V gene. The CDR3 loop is CASSFGRASTYEQYF. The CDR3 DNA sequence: TGTGCCAGCAGTTTTGGAAGGGCCTCCACCTACGAGCAGTACTTC.

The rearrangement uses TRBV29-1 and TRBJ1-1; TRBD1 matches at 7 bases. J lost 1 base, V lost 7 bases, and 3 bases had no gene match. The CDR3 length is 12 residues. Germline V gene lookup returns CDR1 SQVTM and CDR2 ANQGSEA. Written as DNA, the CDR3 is TGCAGCGCCCGGACAGGGAACACTGAAGCTTTCTTT. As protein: CSARTGNTEAFF.

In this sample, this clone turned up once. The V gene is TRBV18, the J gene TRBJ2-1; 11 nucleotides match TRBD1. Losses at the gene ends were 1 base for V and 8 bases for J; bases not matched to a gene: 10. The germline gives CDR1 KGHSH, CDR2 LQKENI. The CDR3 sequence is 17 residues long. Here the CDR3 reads CASSPLRARTGGDEQFF. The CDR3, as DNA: TGTGCCAGCTCACCACTACGTGCAAGGACAGGGGGCGATGAGCAGTTCTTC.